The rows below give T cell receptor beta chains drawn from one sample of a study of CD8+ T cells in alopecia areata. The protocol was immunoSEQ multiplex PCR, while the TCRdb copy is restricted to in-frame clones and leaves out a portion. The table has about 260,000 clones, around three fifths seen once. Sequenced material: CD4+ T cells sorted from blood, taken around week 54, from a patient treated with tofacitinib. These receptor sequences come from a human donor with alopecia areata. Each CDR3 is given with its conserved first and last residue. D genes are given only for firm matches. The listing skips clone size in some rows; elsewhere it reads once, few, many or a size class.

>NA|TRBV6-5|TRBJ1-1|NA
CASSWIKNTEAFF
TGTGCCAGCAGCTGGATTAAGAACACTGAAGCTTTCTTT
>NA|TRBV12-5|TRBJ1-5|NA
CATNLGGGGPQHF
TGTGCTACCAACCTGGGAGGAGGTGGGCCCCAGCATTTT
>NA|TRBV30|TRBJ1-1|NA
CAWIEGRTEAFF
TGTGCCTGGATAGAGGGAAGAACTGAAGCTTTCTTT
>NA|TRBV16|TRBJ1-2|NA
CASSQRSEVNYGYTF
TGTGCCAGCAGCCAAAGGAGCGAGGTTAACTATGGCTACACCTTC
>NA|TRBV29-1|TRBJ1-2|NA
CSVLTGNGYTF
TGCAGCGTTCTAACGGGGAACGGCTACACCTTC
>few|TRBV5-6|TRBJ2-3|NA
CASSLGLGTDTQYF
TGTGCCAGCAGCTTGGGATTGGGGACAGATACGCAGTATTTT
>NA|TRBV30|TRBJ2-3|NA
CAWSVSLSGTDTQYF
TGTGCCTGGAGTGTAAGTCTATCGGGAACAGATACGCAGTATTTT
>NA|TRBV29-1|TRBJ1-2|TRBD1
CSVITGGDGYTF
TGCAGCGTTATTACAGGGGGCGACGGCTACACCTTC
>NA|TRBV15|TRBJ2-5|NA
CATSRPDGQGQETQYF
TGTGCCACCAGCAGACCGGATGGGCAGGGTCAAGAGACCCAGTACTTC
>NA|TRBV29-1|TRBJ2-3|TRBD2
CSVVASGGPGDTQYF
TGCAGCGTTGTGGCTAGCGGGGGGCCGGGAGATACGCAGTATTTT
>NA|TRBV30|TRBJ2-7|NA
CAWSVGQEIYEQYF
TGTGCCTGGAGTGTAGGGCAGGAGATCTACGAGCAGTACTTC
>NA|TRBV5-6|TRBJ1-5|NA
CASSSGAFLSNQPQHF
TGTGCCAGCAGTTCCGGAGCATTTCTTAGCAATCAGCCCCAGCATTTT
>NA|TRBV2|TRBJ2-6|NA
CASSGWTVYGANVLTF
TGTGCCAGCAGTGGATGGACAGTTTACGGGGCCAACGTCCTGACTTTC
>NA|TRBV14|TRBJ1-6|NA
CASSQLSDPNSPLHF
TGTGCCAGCAGCCAATTGTCGGATCCGAATTCACCCCTCCACTTT
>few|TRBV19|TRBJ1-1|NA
CASSITGNTEAFF
TGTGCCAGTAGTATAACAGGGAACACTGAAGCTTTCTTT